What follows are 9 T cell receptor beta chains derived from one specimen sequenced in a study of graft-versus-host responses after intestinal transplantation. Only in-frame clones appear in the TCRdb table, and some are missing; sequencing was by immunoSEQ multiplex PCR. The sample records over 45,000 clones, about 93% being singletons. The sample was PBMCs, taken 786 days after a first intestinal transplant, on the day of a second. The receptors shown here come from a human patient who received an intestinal transplant, so some T cells may come from the graft donor.

V is TRBV2 and J is TRBJ2-1, with 13 bases identical to TRBD2. Trimming took 6 bases from V and 0 from J; bases not matched to a gene: 5. The germline V gene encodes CDR1 SNHLY and CDR2 FYNNEI. The CDR3 contains 17 residues. In DNA form, the CDR3 reads TGTGCCAGCAGGGGTGGGACTAGCGGGATCTCCTACAATGAGCAGTTCTTC. Its translation: CASRGGTSGISYNEQFF.

The V call is TRBV13, the J call TRBJ2-5; D may be TRBD2 (6 bases). Trimming shortened V by 8 bases and J by 4 bases, and 23 bases separated the two germline ends. In germline, CDR1 is PRHDT, CDR2 FYEKMQ (reference sequence). The CDR3 consists of 16 residues. The CDR3 nucleotides read TGTGCCAGCCATTCAGCAACTGGGGGGAGTAGAGAGACCCAGTACTTC. The encoded protein is CASHSATGGSRETQYF.

The chain employs TRBV4-1 and TRBJ1-1, with D unclear. The CDR3 consists of 14 residues. In germline, CDR1 is MGHRA, CDR2 YSYEKL. V lost 0 bases and J lost 5, with 10 bases in between. The chain's CDR3 is CASSQDPRGTEAFF. CDR3 nucleotide sequence: TGCGCCAGCAGCCAAGATCCCCGGGGAACTGAAGCTTTCTTT.

The chain joins TRBV5-1 to TRBJ2-1; 7 nucleotides agree with TRBD2. The trim removed 4 bases at V and 4 bases at J, leaving 2 bases unmatched. Germline V gene lookup returns CDR1 SGHRS and CDR2 YFSETQ. CDR3 length equals 13 residues. CDR3 in amino acids: CASSGRGYNEQFF. For the CDR3, the DNA is TGCGCCAGCAGCGGGAGGGGTTACAATGAGCAGTTCTTC. Supplemented by reference TRBV5-1 and TRBJ2-1, the full variable domain reads KAGVTQTPRYLIKTRGQQVTLSCSPISGHRSVSWYQQTPGQGLQFLFEYFSETQRNKGNFPGRFSGRQFSNSRSEMNVSTLELGDSALYLCASSGRGYNEQFFGPGTRLTVL.

V gene TRBV28 combines with J gene TRBJ2-3; 13 bases line up with TRBD2. Germline V lookup: CDR1 MDHEN, CDR2 SYDVKM. This CDR3 comprises 20 residues. V was clipped by 2 bases and J by 8 bases; unmatched bases: 19. The CDR3 reads CASSLPQGRLAGGILGTQYF. The CDR3 region has the DNA TGTGCCAGCAGTTTACCACAGGGGCGACTAGCGGGAGGAATACTTGGTACGCAGTATTTT.

This sequence joins TRBV18 and TRBJ1-2, with D hard to call. Germline CDR1 reads KGHSH; CDR2 reads LQKENI. The CDR3 loop spans 13 amino acids. Trimming took 2 bases from V and 5 from J, leaving 9 bases between them. CDR3 residues: CASSPGSPYGYTF. For the CDR3, the DNA is TGTGCCAGCTCACCAGGCAGTCCGTATGGCTACACCTTC.

The chain uses TRBV5-8 and TRBJ2-1, with D possibly TRBD1 on 6 matching bases. Germline V gene lookup returns CDR1 SGHTS and CDR2 YDEGEE. Trimming took 9 bases from V and 3 from J, leaving 16 bases between them. CDR3 length equals 14 residues. The CDR3 sequence is CATEQGDGYNEQFF. CDR3 nucleotides: TGTGCCACCGAACAGGGTGATGGCTACAATGAGCAGTTCTTC. Using reference TRBV5-8 and TRBJ2-1 for the parts outside the CDR3, the full variable domain is EAGVTQSPTHLIKTRGQQATLRCSPISGHTSVYWYQQALGLGLQFLLWYDEGEERNRGNFPPRFSGRQFPNYSSELNVNALELEDSALYLCATEQGDGYNEQFFGPGTRLTVL.

In its sample, this clone was seen once. This sequence joins TRBV7-8 and TRBJ2-3; D unclear. The CDR3 has 13 residues. Germline lookup yields CDR1 SGHVS and CDR2 FQNEAQ. V was cut by 2 bases and J by 1 base, with 4 bases left in between. The CDR3 loop is CASSLQRTDTQYF. The CDR3, as DNA: TGTGCCAGCAGCTTACAGCGCACAGATACGCAGTATTTT.

V and J are TRBV18 and TRBJ1-1; D remains ambiguous. V lost 3 bases to trimming and J lost 0 bases, with 11 bases between them. CDR3 length: 15 residues. The germline gives CDR1 KGHSH, CDR2 LQKENI. DNA for the CDR3: TGTGCCAGCTCACCTATGGGCGGGGTGAACACTGAAGCTTTCTTT. It yields the protein CASSPMGGVNTEAFF.